This T cell receptor beta chain appears in the sequencing data of a study of response to subunit inactivated influenza vaccine. Study observations and caveats: That few new T cells are recruited by each seasonal influenza vaccination was the authors' suggestion.

Via MiXCR, TCRdb re-called the RT-PCR reads, giving one row per CDR3 protein. The table has 860,000 or so distinct CDR3 sequences, less than 25% seen once. CDR3 length: 17 residues. Trimming took 3 bases from V and 6 from J; bases not matched to a gene: 11. Germline lookup yields CDR1 MNHEY and CDR2 SMNVEV (reference sequence). About this clonotype: Its target is unknown.

Sequenced here: PBMCs from blood, sampled 4 to 6 days after vaccination. The V call is TRBV27, the J call TRBJ2-7; TRBD2 matches at 13 bases. The TCR comes from a man in his fifties or sixties who received an inactivated influenza vaccine. The CDR3: CASSFLTSGRARAEQYF. The CDR3 DNA reads as TGTGCCAGCAGTTTCCTTACTAGCGGGAGGGCCCGGGCCGAGCAGTACTTC.